Included here is one T cell receptor beta chain sequence, with context. Antigen: not known. The germline V gene has CDR1 SGHTA and CDR2 FQGNSA. The CDR3 is made up of 13 amino acids. Between the trimmed V and J ends, which lost 5 bases and 5 bases, there was a span of 13 bases. The PCR made use of 60 Vbeta and 13 Jbeta primers. The protocol was immunoSEQ multiplex PCR, while the TCRdb copy is restricted to in-frame clones and leaves out a portion. The sample records more than 110,000 clones, over 70% being singletons. The data stem from a study of cytomegalovirus exposure and HLA in healthy donors. Notes on the study in general: Exclusion applied to some V segments, including TRBV6-2 and TRBV6-3, as they were indistinguishable.

This sequence originates from a man younger than 45 in good health and CMV-seronegative. The rearrangement uses TRBV7-2 and TRBJ2-7; D is unresolved. Specimen: PBMCs. CDR3 residues: CASSATYLDEQYF. CDR3 nucleotide sequence: TGTGCCAGCAGCGCTACGTACCTGGACGAGCAGTACTTC.